The T cell receptor beta chain under discussion was sequenced for a study of control samples from healthy donors and cancer patients. The assay was immunoSEQ multiplex PCR, and TCRdb's table has in-frame clones only and misses some. Among around 80,000 clones, around 93% were seen once, and the ten largest hold under 3.5%. The CDR3 has 14 residues. The V and J ends lost 5 bases and 2 bases respectively, with 13 bases between them. CDR1 is SNHLY, CDR2 FYNNEI, per germline. The rearrangement uses TRBV2 and TRBJ2-7; weak D call: TRBD1 (6 bases). The source of this sequence is a young woman in good health. Sequenced: blood. DNA of the CDR3: TGTGCCAGCAGTAGACGAAGGGACACCTACGAGCAGTACTTC. Its translation is CASSRRRDTYEQYF. The full variable domain, in which reference TRBV2 and TRBJ2-7 provide the parts outside the CDR3, is EPEVTQTPSHQVTQMGQEVILRCVPISNHLYFYWYRQILGQKVEFLVSFYNNEISEKSEIFDDQFSVERPDGSNFTLKIRSTKLEDSAMYFCASSRRRDTYEQYFGPGTRLTVT.